The 26 T cell receptor beta chains listed next were all sequenced from one sample in a study of shared clonotypes between healthy human individuals (dated by TCRdb to about 2020). CD8 naive samples consisted of CD45RO-negative cells that were positively selected for CCR7, yielding a CD45RA+CCR7+ population without TemRA cells. Library preparation used the immunoSEQ multiplex PCR assay. TCRdb's version of the immuneACCESS table is confined to in-frame rearrangements and falls short of the full clone set. An unresolved V gene accounts for under half of the shortfall where checked; the remainder is of unknown origin. The sample table contains some 630,000 clones; only one count was recorded for approximately 96% of them. Of the sample, less than 0.12% is held by the ten largest clones. Sequencing used naive CD8+ T cells sorted from blood. This specimen's cell subset or site label, per the study, means: CD45RA+CCR7+. Receptor source: a woman in her 30s in good health.

The chain recombines TRBV29-1 with TRBJ2-7; the match to TRBD1 covers 10 bases. CDR3 length: 13 amino acids. With V trimmed by 4 bases and J by 6 bases, 6 bases remained unmatched. The germline gives CDR1 SQVTM, CDR2 ANQGSEA. The CDR3 spells CSVGQGAHGEQYF. The CDR3 DNA is TGCAGCGTTGGACAGGGGGCGCACGGCGAGCAGTACTTC.

The CDR3 loop is CASSSLGADTQYF. The CDR3 region has the DNA TGTGCCAGCAGCTCGCTAGGGGCAGATACGCAGTATTTT. The V gene is TRBV7-9, the J gene TRBJ2-3; possibly TRBD1 for D (5 bases). Trimming left V 4 bases short and J 4 bases short, with 9 bases between. The CDR3 is made up of 13 amino acids. Germline assignment: CDR1 SEHNR and CDR2 FQNEAQ (reference sequence).

This clone occurred once. The V and J genes are TRBV7-9 and TRBJ2-2, with D perhaps TRBD1 (5 bases). The CDR3 has 15 amino acids. Looked up from germline, CDR1 is SEHNR and CDR2 is FQNEAQ (reference sequence). V lost 4 bases, J lost 5 bases, and 14 bases lay in between. The CDR3 loop reads CASSSRQQVTGELFF. In DNA, the CDR3 is TGTGCCAGCAGCTCCCGACAACAGGTGACCGGGGAGCTGTTTTTT.

This rearrangement joins TRBV15 to TRBJ1-1, with D possibly being TRBD1 (6 bases). CDR1 is LNHNV, CDR2 YYDKDF, per germline (reference sequence). V dropped 3 bases and J dropped 5 bases, with 10 bases sitting between them. The CDR3 has 13 amino acids. For the CDR3, the DNA is TGTGCCACCAGCAGCGCCAGGGGAACTGAAGCTTTCTTT. As protein: CATSSARGTEAFF.

The J gene is TRBJ2-2, the V gene TRBV9, with 7 nucleotides matching TRBD2. The CDR3 has 15 residues. CDR1 is SGDLS, CDR2 YYNGEE, per germline. V gave up 0 bases and J gave up 4 bases; unmatched junction bases: 3. The CDR3 protein is CASSVDTGGTGELFF. The CDR3 DNA follows: TGTGCCAGCAGCGTAGACACGGGAGGCACCGGGGAGCTGTTTTTT.

The chain employs TRBV25-1 and TRBJ2-3, with D uncertain. Germline values: CDR1 MGHDK, CDR2 SYGVNS. Trimming took off 2 bases at V and 1 base at J, with 7 bases between the two ends. CDR3 length equals 14 residues. The CDR3 sequence: CASSEILRTDTQYF. The CDR3, as DNA: TGTGCCAGCAGTGAAATCCTCCGCACAGATACGCAGTATTTT.

The chain links TRBV9 to TRBJ2-5, with 15 bases lining up with TRBD2. J lost 4 bases, V lost 3 bases, and 4 bases had no gene match. The germline gives CDR1 SGDLS, CDR2 YYNGEE. The CDR3 sequence is 16 residues long. CDR3 amino acids: CASSEGTSGRLETQYF. CDR3 sequence (DNA): TGTGCCAGCAGCGAAGGGACTAGCGGGAGGTTAGAGACCCAGTACTTC.

The chain carries TRBV13 and TRBJ2-1, with D possibly being TRBD1 or TRBD2 (5 bases each). Trimming left V 2 bases short and J 4 bases short, with 9 bases between. The CDR3 contains 14 residues. Germline loops: CDR1 PRHDT, CDR2 FYEKMQ (reference sequence). The CDR3 nucleotides are TGTGCCAGCAGCTTATCCAGGGAGTACAATGAGCAGTTCTTC. Amino acids: CASSLSREYNEQFF.

The chain uses TRBV12-5 and TRBJ2-5; 11 bases align to TRBD2. Germline loops: CDR1 LGHNT, CDR2 FRNRAP. V dropped 11 bases and J dropped 0; count of bases not matched to a gene: 5. The CDR3 runs to 14 residues. CDR3 loop: CASSTSGDQETQYF. CDR3 sequence (DNA): TGTGCTTCCTCGACTAGCGGGGACCAAGAGACCCAGTACTTC.

CDR3 in DNA: TGTGCCAGCAGTGAAGGGGGGTTCCAAGGTACGCAGTATTTT. Encoded protein: CASSEGGFQGTQYF. This chain joins TRBV2 and TRBJ2-3; either TRBD1 or TRBD2 may fit D (5 bases each). Germline V gives CDR1 SNHLY, CDR2 FYNNEI. Trimming pared 1 base from V and 8 bases from J, leaving 13 bases between. CDR3 length: 14 residues.

The chain couples TRBV28 to TRBJ2-7; 9 bases fit TRBD1. The CDR3 sequence is 16 residues long. The germline CDR1 and CDR2 sequences are MDHEN and SYDVKM. V lost 2 bases to trimming and J lost 3 bases; unmatched junction nucleotides: 8. CDR3 sequence reads: CASSLPGGTGLYEQYF. CDR3 nucleotides: TGTGCCAGCAGTTTACCTGGGGGGACAGGGCTCTACGAGCAGTACTTC.

The chain employs TRBV5-8 and TRBJ1-6; 9 bases align to TRBD1. There are 17 residues in the CDR3. V was clipped by 5 bases and J by 3 bases; unmatched bases: 9. Germline CDR1 reads SGHTS; CDR2 reads YDEGEE. CDR3: CASSSPGQGLYNSPLHF. In DNA, the CDR3 is TGTGCCAGCAGTTCACCGGGACAGGGACTCTATAATTCACCCCTCCACTTT.

A word on this clone: This sample also contains other DNA sequences that code for the same CDR3. V usage is TRBV4-1 and J usage is TRBJ1-3; possible D gene TRBD1, 5 bases. The CDR3 spans 15 residues. Germline-derived CDR1 and CDR2 are MGHRA and YSYEKL. The V gene lost 0 bases and the J gene lost 4 bases, with 10 bases spanning the gap. The CDR3 reads CASSQDRGSGNTIYF. The DNA of the CDR3 is TGCGCCAGCAGCCAAGATCGGGGCAGCGGAAACACCATATATTTT.

This clone was counted once. The gene calls are TRBV7-9 and TRBJ2-2, with D perhaps TRBD2 (7 bases). Germline CDR1 reads SEHNR; CDR2 reads FQNEAQ (reference sequence). The CDR3 totals 15 residues. Trimming removed 7 bases from V and 0 bases from J, with 12 bases in between. The CDR3 here is CASTRGAANTGELFF. The CDR3 bases are TGTGCCAGCACCCGGGGGGCAGCGAACACCGGGGAGCTGTTTTTT.

This chain connects TRBV27 to TRBJ1-2; D is unresolved. The V end was cut by 6 bases, the J end by 7 bases, with 18 bases between. Germline values: CDR1 MNHEY, CDR2 SMNVEV (reference sequence). This CDR3 contains 14 residues. CDR3 nucleotides: TGTGCCAGCAGGCCCGGCTTAGGGATAGCTGGCTACACCTTC. This translates into CASRPGLGIAGYTF.

V is TRBV2 and J is TRBJ2-3; tentative D call: TRBD2 (6 bases). V dropped 3 bases and J dropped 3 bases, with 7 bases sitting between them. The CDR3 covers 13 residues. Germline-derived CDR1 and CDR2 are SNHLY and FYNNEI. The CDR3 bases are TGTGCCAGCAGTGAGGAGGGGACAGATACGCAGTATTTT. Translating it yields CASSEEGTDTQYF.

This clone was detected once. This sequence joins TRBV5-6 and TRBJ2-7; D might be TRBD2 (5 bases). The CDR3 is 15 amino acids. Deletions cut 1 base from V and 0 bases from J, with 11 bases between. Germline values: CDR1 SGHDT, CDR2 YYEEEE. The CDR3 protein is CASSLSGLISYEQYF. DNA for the CDR3: TGTGCCAGCAGCTTGTCGGGATTAATCTCCTACGAGCAGTACTTC.

The chain links TRBV2 to TRBJ2-1; 9 bases line up with TRBD1. With 6 bases clipped from V and 11 bases from J, the junction kept 8 bases outside the gene matches. Germline values: CDR1 SNHLY, CDR2 FYNNEI. This CDR3 is built from 13 residues. The CDR3 is CASRAGTGSKQFF. Here the CDR3 DNA reads TGTGCCAGCAGGGCGGGGACAGGGAGTAAGCAGTTCTTC.

This sequence joins TRBV11-2 and TRBJ2-1, with D unresolved. The V and J ends lost 5 bases and 4 bases respectively, with 18 bases between them. CDR3 size: 16 residues. The germline CDR1 and CDR2 sequences are SGHAT and FQNNGV. In nucleotides, the CDR3 is TGTGCCAGCAGCCTCTTTGGCGCCGGAAGTTACAATGAGCAGTTCTTC. Translated, it gives CASSLFGAGSYNEQFF.

The V call is TRBV9, the J call TRBJ2-3; D may be TRBD2 (5 bases). Germline CDR1 SGDLS, CDR2 YYNGEE. The V end was cut by 4 bases, the J end by 6 bases, with 21 bases between. The CDR3 consists of 16 residues. The CDR3 loop is CASSSPRGEGSDTQYF. The DNA of the CDR3 is TGTGCCAGCAGCTCCCCACGGGGAGAGGGTAGTGATACGCAGTATTTT.

The chain has TRBV28 and TRBJ2-7; D remains ambiguous. Trimming took off 5 bases at V and 0 bases at J, with 11 bases between the two ends. The germline gives CDR1 MDHEN, CDR2 SYDVKM. The CDR3 totals 14 residues. The CDR3 reads CASSPAGTSYEQYF. In DNA, the CDR3 is TGTGCCAGCAGTCCGGCAGGTACCTCCTACGAGCAGTACTTC.

The rearrangement joins TRBV10-3 to TRBJ2-5; the D gene is possibly TRBD2 (6 bases). TRBJ2-7 explains the end of the DNA better; the J call may be wrong. This CDR3 comprises 15 residues. Germline loops: CDR1 ENHRY, CDR2 SYGVKD. CDR3 nucleotide sequence: TGTGCCATCAGTGACCGGGACTCCAAAGGCCACGAGCAGTACTTC. It codes for CAISDRDSKGHEQYF.

In the case of this clone: A junction boundary mismatches the germline segment, possibly from a read error. The chain uses TRBV5-4 and TRBJ2-1; 9 positions agree with TRBD2. There are 13 residues in the CDR3. Germline V lookup: CDR1 SGHNT, CDR2 YYREEE (reference sequence). The CDR3, as DNA: TGTGCCAGCAGCTCGGACGGGACTAGCACAGGGCTCTTC. Residues: CASSSDGTSTGLF.

The rearrangement links TRBV27 to TRBJ2-7; D is ambiguous. Germline CDR1 is MNHEY and CDR2 is SMNVEV (reference sequence). The CDR3 has 13 residues. Trimming cost V 6 bases and J 0 bases, with 9 bases left between them. CDR3 DNA sequence: TGTGCCAGCAGCGGATCCCCCTCCTACGAGCAGTACTTC. As protein: CASSGSPSYEQYF.

The table lists this clone with a count of one. This chain links TRBV18 with TRBJ1-5; 10 positions agree with TRBD1. The V segment lost 6 bases and the J segment 2 bases; nucleotides outside the gene matches: 16. Looked up from germline, CDR1 is KGHSH and CDR2 is LQKENI. This CDR3 has 19 amino acids. This CDR3 reads CASSLLTGQGILGNQPQHF. The CDR3 DNA reads TGTGCCAGCTCTCTACTCACGGGACAGGGGATTTTGGGCAATCAGCCCCAGCATTTT. Full variable domain (missing parts from reference TRBV18 and TRBJ1-5): NAGVMQNPRHLVRRRGQEARLRCSPMKGHSHVYWYRQLPEEGLKFMVYLQKENIIDESGMPKERFSAEFPKEGPSILRIQQVVRGDSAAYFCASSLLTGQGILGNQPQHFGDGTRLSIL.

This clone was counted a single time. The chain couples TRBV13 to TRBJ1-1; D may be TRBD1 (5 bases). This CDR3 spans 15 amino acids. The V gene lost 5 bases and the J gene lost 6 bases, with 19 bases spanning the gap. The germline gives CDR1 PRHDT, CDR2 FYEKMQ (reference sequence). CDR3 in amino acids: CASSGTGEGMAEAFF. DNA of the CDR3: TGTGCCAGCAGCGGGACTGGGGAGGGTATGGCTGAAGCTTTCTTT.